This T cell receptor (beta chain) is drawn from a study of regulatory T cells in long-lasting Graves disease. About the research overall: The term persistent Graves' disease signified upward of 5 years on antithyroid drugs with positive TSH receptor antibodies.

Time point meaning: persistent/refractory GD, antithyroid drugs over 5 years with positive TRAb. After RNA was extracted from PBMCs, the TCR library was made from it. This clonotype has ten or more counts. Its specificity is unknown. Through Arm-PCR of CDR3 regions and iRepertoire HTBI primers, TCR beta libraries were built. TCRdb used MiXCR to reprocess the multiplex PCR reads, holding one entry per CDR3 protein. The table includes approximately 690,000 distinct CDR3 sequences, around 30% detected once. V lost 3 bases and J lost 10, with 15 bases in between. The CDR3 length is 13 residues. Germline CDR1 is SEHNR and CDR2 is FQNEAQ (reference sequence). Study results and caveats: Relative to newly diagnosed Graves' patients, persistent ones had lower TCR diversity.

The sequencing here drew on peripheral blood mononuclear cells (PBMCs), taken when the disease was refractory, from a patient treated with antithyroid drugs. This clonotype originated in a female donor with Graves disease. V and J are TRBV7-9 and TRBJ1-2; D uncertain. This chain's CDR3 is CASSFGESPIYTF. CDR3 in DNA: TGTGCCAGCAGCTTCGGGGAATCTCCTATCTACACCTTC.